This T cell receptor (beta chain) was identified in a study of molecular identifiers for immune sequencing clone quantification (dated by TCRdb to between 2018 and 2020). General notes on the study: In a replicate experiment, RNA from roughly 21,000 or 96,000 naive CD8 T cells was split into five aliquots, four of which were sequenced. The study was a methods study using CD8 T cells to benchmark molecular-identifier clustering-based TCR repertoire sequencing (MIDCIRS) and TCR RNA copy counting.

The library came from PCR. The data were produced on an Illumina HiSeq 4000. Bulk TCR libraries were generated as previously described, with the TCR primers listed in Table S5 used. Purification of total RNA was performed with the Qiagen AllPrep DNA/RNA kit. Before analysis, reads from multiple sequencing runs of the same library were pooled. In the original analysis: Reads were retained only if their TCR constant sequence matched exactly, and those retained reads were trimmed to 150 nt and grouped according to their 12-nt molecular barcodes. Reads in each barcode group were sub-clustered using a 15% Levenshtein threshold, and a quality-weighted consensus sequence was built for each RNA molecule. Non-functional sequences were filtered out, along with any lower-count sequence sitting one edit away from another sequence. On the basis of fitting two negative binomial distributions, barcode sub-clusters with fewer than 20% of the maximum read count were discarded. Clones were called with MiXCR by TCRdb after fastp trimmed the public reads at Q25, and only in-frame beta chains were retained. Entries are consolidated by CDR3 protein sequence, retaining the most common genes and DNA. The V and J calls and clone size come from TCRdb's table, not from the authors' own analysis. This sample holds about half a million distinct CDR3 sequences; roughly a fifth were observed only once. The ten largest clones add up to 0.84% of the sample.

This clonotype was recorded at least ten times. No antigen is known for it. No per-base quality is available; no much larger clone lies one base away. CDR1 is given as SGHTA and CDR2 as FQGNSA, both from the germline V gene. Deletion took 5 bases off V and 0 bases off J, with a span of 17 bases between the germline ends. The CDR3 runs 17 residues from the cysteine to the phenylalanine. The only DNA kept is the CDR3, 51 bases in frame from the first base. Libraries of naive CD8 T cells were built from anywhere between roughly 18,000 and 1,000,000 sorted cells, with 10%, 30% or 50% of the purified RNA used. Naive CD8 T cells were FACS-sorted as CD8+CD4-CCR7+CD45RA+ on a BD FACSAria II into RLT Plus buffer. Roughly nine TCR copies' worth of Jurkat RNA were spiked into roughly 20,000-1,000,000 naive CD8 T cell samples to test detection sensitivity. CD8 T cells were enriched with RosetteSep CD8+ T Cell Enrichment Cocktail and Ficoll-Paque, followed by ACK red cell lysis.

What the research found in general, with its limitations: About 3 recovered TCR RNA copies per cell were obtained by modeling, versus about ten by digital PCR, implying a capture efficiency of about 30%. Clones above 20 RNA copies held over 98% of molecules in CMV-specific effector cells but under 1% in naive cells. Identical TCR molecules sharing a barcode could cause highly expanded clone sizes to be underestimated. When barcode sub-clustering was omitted, TCR diversity was inflated by chimeric consensus sequences, with chimeras reaching as high as 47%. The naive libraries included spiked-in Jurkat TCR RNA (fewer than eleven copies' worth), and this RNA is not part of the donor repertoire. Spiked-in Jurkat TCR RNA equivalent to a single cell was reported to be detectable even among some 910,000 naive CD8 T cells.

This receptor was obtained from a human donor in good health. Some libraries in this study had Jurkat cell RNA spiked in. Recombination joined TRBV7-2 with TRBJ1-5, with the D gene not confidently named. The sequenced sample was naive CD8+ T cells from blood, with Jurkat cell RNA spiked in. The label giving this sample's cell subset or site can be read as: FACS-sorted CD8+CD4-CCR7+CD45RA+ naive T cells. The CDR3 in this case is CASSAISTVYSNQPQHF. The DNA sequence follows: TGTGCCAGCAGCGCAATCAGTACTGTGTATAGCAATCAGCCCCAGCATTTT.